Each of the 30 T cell receptor beta chains below was sequenced from the same sample in a study of blood T cell repertoires in COVID-19. Produced via immunoSEQ multiplex PCR; TCRdb's table is partial and in-frame only. The sample records just over 150,000 clones, about 92% being singletons. Sequenced input: peripheral blood. These receptors originate from a man aged 30 to 45 with COVID-19, enrolled during active disease.

The rearrangement uses TRBV4-2 and TRBJ2-7, with 13 bases matching TRBD2. The V and J ends lost 0 bases and 3 bases, in that order; junction bases with no gene match: 8. The CDR3 totals 18 residues. Germline V gene sequence: CDR1 LGHNA, CDR2 YNFKEQ. CDR3 sequence reads: CASSQEGRGLAGIYEQYF. The DNA for the CDR3 is TGTGCCAGCAGCCAAGAGGGGCGGGGACTAGCGGGAATCTACGAGCAGTACTTC.

The rearrangement uses TRBV5-1 and TRBJ2-1, with 9 bases matching TRBD2. With 4 bases clipped from V and 2 bases from J, the junction kept 4 bases outside the gene matches. This CDR3 comprises 15 residues. The V gene's germline CDR1 is SGHRS and CDR2 YFSETQ. CDR3 nucleotides: TGCGCCAGCAGCGATTTAGCGGGGGCCTACAATGAGCAGTTCTTC. It codes for CASSDLAGAYNEQFF.

The rearrangement joins TRBV24-1 to TRBJ2-6; 9 nucleotides align to TRBD1. This CDR3 has 17 residues. CDR1 and CDR2 from the germline V gene are KGHDR and SFDVKD. Trimming at V came to 1 base and at J to 4 bases, leaving 4 bases not matched to a gene. CDR3 residues: CATSDLQGAAGANVLTF. CDR3 in DNA: TGTGCCACCAGTGATTTACAGGGGGCGGCGGGGGCCAACGTCCTGACTTTC.

This clone was picked up one time. The chain carries TRBV15 and TRBJ1-2; 7 bases are shared with TRBD1. The CDR3 length is 13 residues. The V segment lost 3 bases and the J segment 8 bases; nucleotides outside the gene matches: 6. The germline V gene encodes CDR1 LNHNV and CDR2 YYDKDF (reference sequence). The chain's CDR3 is CATSSSGGRGYTF. The CDR3 bases are TGTGCCACCAGCAGCTCAGGGGGTAGGGGCTACACCTTC.

This clone was found once. The genes are TRBV5-1 and TRBJ2-3; D is ambiguous. The CDR3 has 14 amino acids. Germline V gene lookup returns CDR1 SGHRS and CDR2 YFSETQ. Trimming removed 8 bases at V and 3 bases at J, with 16 bases between. CDR3 region: CASSAWAVTDTQYF. The CDR3 DNA reads TGCGCCAGTTCGGCCTGGGCAGTTACAGATACGCAGTATTTT.

This sequence joins TRBV24-1 and TRBJ1-4; 7 bases are a match to TRBD1. The germline CDR1 and CDR2 sequences are KGHDR and SFDVKD. This CDR3 region has 14 residues. J was trimmed by 3 bases and V by 10 bases; bases with no gene match: 7. The CDR3 DNA reads TGTGCCACGGGTCCCGGACAGGCTAATGAAAAACTGTTTTTT. It is translated as CATGPGQANEKLFF.

J is TRBJ1-4 and V is TRBV28; the match to TRBD1 covers 8 bases. There are 15 residues in the CDR3. V lost 8 bases, J lost 4 bases, and 9 bases stayed unmatched. Germline values: CDR1 MDHEN, CDR2 SYDVKM. The CDR3 DNA is TGTGCCAGCCAAACCGGGACAGGATATAATGAAAAACTGTTTTTT. It translates to CASQTGTGYNEKLFF.

The CDR3 nucleotides read TGTGCCTGGAGTGTCCCAAATCAGCCCCAGCATTTT. Protein: CAWSVPNQPQHF. This chain connects TRBV30 to TRBJ1-5; unclear D gene. The CDR3 is 12 amino acids. Trimming removed 0 bases at V and 4 bases at J, with 4 bases between. Per germline, CDR1 GTSNPN and CDR2 SVGIG (reference sequence).

This clone was detected only once. This chain uses TRBV4-1 with TRBJ2-7, with D perhaps matching TRBD2 (5 bases). This CDR3 has 14 residues. V lost 0 bases to trimming and J lost 2 bases, with 8 bases between them. From germline, CDR1 is MGHRA and CDR2 YSYEKL. CDR3 sequence (DNA): TGCGCCAGCAGCCAAGATCGAGGGACCTACGAGCAGTACTTC. Its protein product is CASSQDRGTYEQYF.

V is TRBV19 and J is TRBJ2-3, with 14 bases identical to TRBD2. Germline V gene sequence: CDR1 LNHDA, CDR2 SQIVND (reference sequence). The J segment lost 3 bases and the V segment lost 3 bases, leaving 8 bases of the junction unmatched. CDR3 length equals 18 residues. CDR3 sequence (DNA): TGTGCCAGTAGTATCTCCGGGACTAGCGGGAGAGTTACAGATACGCAGTATTTT. This translates into CASSISGTSGRVTDTQYF.

This chain uses TRBV4-3 with TRBJ1-3; TRBD1 is a possible D gene (6 bases). V shed 0 bases and J shed 2 bases, with 11 bases lying between them. Looked up from germline, CDR1 is LGHNA and CDR2 is YSLEER. CDR3 length: 16 residues. The DNA of the CDR3 is TGCGCCAGCAGCCAAGATTCTACAGGGACTGGAAACACCATATATTTT. Translating gives CASSQDSTGTGNTIYF.

The rearrangement joins TRBV7-8 to TRBJ2-7; TRBD1 agrees at 8 bases. CDR3 length: 14 amino acids. Germline CDR1 and CDR2: SGHVS and FQNEAQ. V dropped 1 base and J dropped 6; count of bases not matched to a gene: 5. The CDR3 spells CASSLGTGLFEQYF. The DNA for the CDR3 is TGTGCCAGCAGCTTAGGGACAGGGCTGTTCGAGCAGTACTTC.

This chain links TRBV15 with TRBJ2-1, with D possibly matching TRBD2 (7 bases). Per the germline V gene, CDR1 is LNHNV and CDR2 is YYDKDF (reference sequence). The CDR3 runs to 15 residues. Trimming removed 1 base from V and 8 bases from J, with 15 bases in between. The CDR3 sequence: CATSRGTARGDEQFF. CDR3 nucleotide sequence: TGTGCCACCAGCAGAGGGACAGCCCGGGGGGATGAGCAGTTCTTC.

This clone has a handful of counts. This chain connects TRBV5-4 to TRBJ2-1, with a weak D call TRBD1 (6 bases). With 4 bases removed from V and 6 bases from J, the gap between germline ends came to 17 bases. CDR3 length equals 15 residues. Germline V lookup: CDR1 SGHNT, CDR2 YYREEE (reference sequence). CDR3 in amino acids: CASSPRTPRGNEQFF. The CDR3 DNA is TGTGCCAGCAGCCCGAGAACCCCCAGGGGCAATGAGCAGTTCTTC.

V gene TRBV15 combines with J gene TRBJ1-6; TRBD1 is a possible D gene (5 bases). V lost 8 bases, J lost 3 bases, and 11 bases lay in between. CDR3 length: 14 amino acids. Germline V gives CDR1 LNHNV, CDR2 YYDKDF (reference sequence). The CDR3 sequence is CATSKDIYNSPLHF. The DNA for the CDR3 is TGTGCCACCTCCAAGGACATCTATAATTCACCCCTCCACTTT. Looking up the rest from reference TRBV15 and TRBJ1-6 gives the full variable domain: DAMVIQNPRYQVTQFGKPVTLSCSQTLNHNVMYWYQQKSSQAPKLLFHYYDKDFNNEADTPDNFQSRRPNTSFCFLDIRSPGLGDTAMYLCATSKDIYNSPLHFGNGTRLTVT.

The gene calls are TRBV5-5 and TRBJ2-7, with 7 bases identical to TRBD1. There are 15 residues in the CDR3. J lost 1 base, V lost 2 bases, and 6 bases had no gene match. Germline-derived CDR1 and CDR2 are SGHKS and YYEKEE (reference sequence). CDR3 loop: CASSFQGVGSYEQYF. CDR3 sequence (DNA): TGTGCCAGCAGCTTCCAGGGGGTAGGTTCCTACGAGCAGTACTTC. Using reference TRBV5-5 and TRBJ2-7 for the parts outside the CDR3, the full variable domain is DAGVTQSPTHLIKTRGQQVTLRCSPISGHKSVSWYQQVLGQGPQFIFQYYEKEERGRGNFPDRFSARQFPNYSSELNVNALLLGDSALYLCASSFQGVGSYEQYFGPGTRLTVT.

The chain has TRBV5-1 and TRBJ2-2; the D gene is possibly TRBD1 (6 bases). The CDR3 runs 14 residues. Germline V lookup: CDR1 SGHRS, CDR2 YFSETQ. Trimming removed 4 bases from V and 7 bases from J, with 14 bases in between. The CDR3 loop reads CASSPGRGNGELFF. For the CDR3, the DNA is TGCGCCAGCAGCCCGGGCAGGGGAAACGGGGAGCTGTTTTTT.

This chain joins TRBV7-2 and TRBJ1-3, with 12 bases aligning to TRBD1. Trimming cost V 3 bases and J 3 bases; bases outside gene matches: 3. Germline values: CDR1 SGHTA, CDR2 FQGNSA. The CDR3 has 16 residues. DNA for the CDR3: TGTGCCAGCAGCTTGGGACAGGGGGCTGGTGGAAACACCATATATTTT. Its translation: CASSLGQGAGGNTIYF.

This rearrangement joins TRBV9 to TRBJ2-2; 9 bases map to TRBD2. Looked up from germline, CDR1 is SGDLS and CDR2 is YYNGEE. The junction had 17 bases not matched to a gene; V was cut back by 4 bases and J by 7 bases. This CDR3 spans 18 amino acids. CDR3 DNA: TGTGCCAGCAGCCCCCCGCTAGCGGGATTACGGCGGTACGGGGAGCTGTTTTTT. It encodes CASSPPLAGLRRYGELFF.

The chain has TRBV5-6 and TRBJ1-2; D may be TRBD1 (5 bases). V lost 0 bases and J lost 4, with 13 bases in between. Germline V gene data show CDR1 as SGHDT and CDR2 as YYEEEE. CDR3 length: 15 amino acids. The CDR3 region is CASSLDTGAIYGYTF. CDR3 sequence (DNA): TGTGCCAGCAGCTTGGATACAGGAGCGATCTATGGCTACACCTTC.

CDR3 nucleotide sequence: TGCGCCAGCAGCTTCTCCGGGGATGGCTACACCTTC. It codes for CASSFSGDGYTF. V is TRBV5-1 and J is TRBJ1-2; D ambiguous. Germline V gene lookup returns CDR1 SGHRS and CDR2 YFSETQ. With 2 bases removed from V and 6 bases from J, the gap between germline ends came to 8 bases. This CDR3 is built from 12 residues.

The rearrangement links TRBV18 to TRBJ1-5, with D maybe TRBD1 (5 bases). This CDR3 contains 16 residues. Germline-derived CDR1 and CDR2 are KGHSH and LQKENI. V was pared by 3 bases and J by 0 bases, with 12 bases between. The CDR3 loop is CASSPAGPYSNQPQHF. In nucleotides, the CDR3 is TGTGCCAGCTCACCGGCAGGGCCCTATAGCAATCAGCCCCAGCATTTT.

The chain couples TRBV2 to TRBJ2-7; 7 nucleotides match TRBD1. Trimming at V came to 6 bases and at J to 7 bases, leaving 9 bases not matched to a gene. Germline V CDR1 and CDR2: SNHLY, FYNNEI. The CDR3 spans 13 residues. The CDR3 region has the DNA TGTGCCAGCAGCCCCGTGGACAGGACAGAGCAGTACTTC. It specifies CASSPVDRTEQYF.

The V and J genes are TRBV20-1 and TRBJ1-2; no definite D call. CDR3 size: 13 residues. The V end was cut by 3 bases, the J end by 3 bases, with 11 bases between. The V gene's germline CDR1 is DFQATT and CDR2 SNEGSKA (reference sequence). CDR3 sequence: CSASPGIDYGYTF. CDR3 DNA: TGCAGTGCTAGTCCGGGGATTGACTATGGCTACACCTTC.

The chain combines TRBV7-2 with TRBJ1-1; D may be TRBD1 (6 bases). Germline loops: CDR1 SGHTA, CDR2 FQGNSA. Trimming cost V 5 bases and J 0 bases, with 13 bases left between them. CDR3 length equals 15 residues. The CDR3 bases are TGTGCCAGCAGCCCCCGACAGGCTTTGAACACTGAAGCTTTCTTT. Translating gives CASSPRQALNTEAFF. The full variable domain, rest sourced from reference TRBV7-2 and TRBJ1-1, is GAGVSQSPSNKVTEKGKDVELRCDPISGHTALYWYRQSLGQGLEFLIYFQGNSAPDKSGLPSDRFSAERTGGSVSTLTIQRTQQEDSAVYLCASSPRQALNTEAFFGQGTRLTVV.

This chain connects TRBV27 to TRBJ2-1, with 8 bases fitting TRBD1. Germline V gene data show CDR1 as MNHEY and CDR2 as SMNVEV (reference sequence). The CDR3 has 16 residues. The J segment lost 9 bases and the V segment lost 0 bases, leaving 10 bases of the junction unmatched. This CDR3 reads CASSLSPTGGKGEQFF. The CDR3 coding sequence is TGTGCCAGCAGTTTATCGCCCACAGGGGGGAAGGGTGAGCAGTTCTTC.

This chain links TRBV2 with TRBJ2-5; 7 positions agree with TRBD1. This CDR3 spans 15 amino acids. Germline assignment: CDR1 SNHLY and CDR2 FYNNEI. The V and J ends lost 6 bases and 5 bases, in that order; junction bases with no gene match: 12. The CDR3 DNA reads TGTGCCAGCAGAGAACAGGGGCGGCTAGGGGAGACCCAGTACTTC. It encodes CASREQGRLGETQYF.

The V and J genes are TRBV25-1 and TRBJ2-7, with 13 bases matching TRBD2. CDR1 and CDR2 from the germline V gene are MGHDK and SYGVNS. The V gene end was trimmed by 1 base and the J gene end by 1 base; junction bases not matched to a gene: 1. This CDR3 is built from 16 residues. CDR3: CASSELGLAGSYEQYF. The CDR3 nucleotides read TGTGCCAGCAGTGAATTGGGACTAGCGGGATCCTACGAGCAGTACTTC.

The chain is built from TRBV7-2 and TRBJ2-7; D gene ambiguous. The V gene's germline CDR1 is SGHTA and CDR2 FQGNSA. The CDR3 extends over 14 amino acids. V dropped 2 bases and J dropped 2 bases, with 10 bases sitting between them. This CDR3 is CASSLTFGAYEQYF. The DNA of the CDR3 is TGTGCCAGCAGCTTAACCTTCGGTGCCTACGAGCAGTACTTC.

V gene TRBV7-9 combines with J gene TRBJ2-3; D remains unclear. The CDR3 extends over 12 amino acids. The germline V gene has CDR1 SEHNR and CDR2 FQNEAQ (reference sequence). V lost 4 bases and J lost 2, with 4 bases in between. CDR3 sequence reads: CASSSVTDTQYF. The CDR3 region has the DNA TGTGCCAGCAGCTCAGTCACAGATACGCAGTATTTT.